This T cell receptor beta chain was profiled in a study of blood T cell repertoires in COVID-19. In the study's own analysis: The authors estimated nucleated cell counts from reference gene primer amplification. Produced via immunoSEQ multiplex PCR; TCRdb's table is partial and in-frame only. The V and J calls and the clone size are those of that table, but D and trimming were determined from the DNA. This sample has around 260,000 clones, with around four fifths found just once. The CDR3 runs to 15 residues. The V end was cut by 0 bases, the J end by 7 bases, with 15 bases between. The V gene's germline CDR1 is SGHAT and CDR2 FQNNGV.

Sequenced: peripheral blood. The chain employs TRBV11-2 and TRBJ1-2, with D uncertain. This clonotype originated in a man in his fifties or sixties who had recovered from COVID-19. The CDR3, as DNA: TGTGCCAGCAGCTTAGATAGCCGGGGTTCAGCTGGCTACACCTTC. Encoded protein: CASSLDSRGSAGYTF.